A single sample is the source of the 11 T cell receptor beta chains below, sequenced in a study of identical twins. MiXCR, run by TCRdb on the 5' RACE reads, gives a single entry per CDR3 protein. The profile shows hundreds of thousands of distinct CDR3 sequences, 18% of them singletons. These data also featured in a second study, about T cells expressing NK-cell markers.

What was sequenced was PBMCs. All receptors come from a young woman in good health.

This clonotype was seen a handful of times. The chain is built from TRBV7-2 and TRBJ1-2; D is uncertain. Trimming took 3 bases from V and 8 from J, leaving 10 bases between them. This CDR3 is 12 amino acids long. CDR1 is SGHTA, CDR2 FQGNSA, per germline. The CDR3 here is CASSFSYSGYTF. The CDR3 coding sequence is TGTGCCAGCAGCTTCTCATATAGCGGCTACACCTTC.

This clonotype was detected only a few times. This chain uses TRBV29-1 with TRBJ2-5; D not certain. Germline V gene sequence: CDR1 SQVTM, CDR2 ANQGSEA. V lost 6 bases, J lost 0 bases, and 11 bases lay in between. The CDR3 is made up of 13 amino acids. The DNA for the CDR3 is TGCAGCGTAGTCCATCAGTACCAAGAGACCCAGTACTTC. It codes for CSVVHQYQETQYF. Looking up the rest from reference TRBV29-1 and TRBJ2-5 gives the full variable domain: SAVISQKPSRDICQRGTSLTIQCQVDSQVTMMFWYRQQPGQSLTLIATANQGSEATYESGFVIDKFPISRPNLTFSTLTVSNMSPEDSSIYLCSVVHQYQETQYFGPGTRLLVL.

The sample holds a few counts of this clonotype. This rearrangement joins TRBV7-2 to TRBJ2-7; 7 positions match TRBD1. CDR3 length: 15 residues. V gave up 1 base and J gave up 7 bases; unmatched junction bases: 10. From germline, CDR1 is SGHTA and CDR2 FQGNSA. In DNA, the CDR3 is TGTGCCAGCAGCTTAGGGCCAGGGGGTAACGAGGAGCAGTACTTC. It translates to CASSLGPGGNEEQYF.

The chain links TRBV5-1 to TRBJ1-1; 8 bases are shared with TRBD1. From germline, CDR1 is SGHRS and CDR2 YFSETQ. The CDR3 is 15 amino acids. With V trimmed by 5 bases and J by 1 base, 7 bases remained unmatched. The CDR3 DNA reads TGCGCCAGCAGAGATAGGACAGGGTCGAACACTGAAGCTTTCTTT. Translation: CASRDRTGSNTEAFF.

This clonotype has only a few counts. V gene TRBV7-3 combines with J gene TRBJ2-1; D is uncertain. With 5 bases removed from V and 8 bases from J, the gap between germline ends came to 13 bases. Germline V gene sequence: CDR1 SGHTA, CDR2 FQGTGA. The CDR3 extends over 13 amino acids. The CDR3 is CASSANYGDEQFF. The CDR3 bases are TGTGCCAGCAGCGCCAATTATGGAGATGAGCAGTTCTTC.

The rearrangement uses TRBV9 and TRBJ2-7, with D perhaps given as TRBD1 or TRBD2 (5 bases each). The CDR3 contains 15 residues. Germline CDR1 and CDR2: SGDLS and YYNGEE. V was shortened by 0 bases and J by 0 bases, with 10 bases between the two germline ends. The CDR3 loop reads CASSVAWGSSYEQYF. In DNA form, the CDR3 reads TGTGCCAGCAGCGTAGCGTGGGGGAGCTCCTACGAGCAGTACTTC.

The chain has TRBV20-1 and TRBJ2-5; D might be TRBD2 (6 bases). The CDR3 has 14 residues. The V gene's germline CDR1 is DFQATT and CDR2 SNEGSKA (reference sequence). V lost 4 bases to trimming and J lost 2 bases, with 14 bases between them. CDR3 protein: CSANVGLRQETQYF. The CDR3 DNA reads TGCAGTGCTAACGTGGGACTGAGACAAGAGACCCAGTACTTC.

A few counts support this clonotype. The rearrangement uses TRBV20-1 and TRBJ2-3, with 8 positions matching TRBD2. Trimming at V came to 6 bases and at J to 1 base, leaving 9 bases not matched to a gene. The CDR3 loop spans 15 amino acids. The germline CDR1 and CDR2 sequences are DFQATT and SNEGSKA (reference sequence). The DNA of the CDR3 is TGCAGTGCCACCCGACGGCGGGGGGGCACAGATACGCAGTATTTT. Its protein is CSATRRRGGTDTQYF.

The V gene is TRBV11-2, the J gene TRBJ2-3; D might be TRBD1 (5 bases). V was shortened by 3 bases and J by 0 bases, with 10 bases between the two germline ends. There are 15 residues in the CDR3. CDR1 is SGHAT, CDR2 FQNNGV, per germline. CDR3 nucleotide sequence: TGTGCCAGCAGCTTTTTCGACAGAAGCACAGATACGCAGTATTTT. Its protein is CASSFFDRSTDTQYF.

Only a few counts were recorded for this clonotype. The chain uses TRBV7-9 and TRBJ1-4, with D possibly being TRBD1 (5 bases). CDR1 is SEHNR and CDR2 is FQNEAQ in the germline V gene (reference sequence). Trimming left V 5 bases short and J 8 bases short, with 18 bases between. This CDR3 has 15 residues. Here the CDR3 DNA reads TGTGCCAGCAGCCGGGAGACAGACTCCAGGGAAAAACTGTTTTTT. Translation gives CASSRETDSREKLFF.

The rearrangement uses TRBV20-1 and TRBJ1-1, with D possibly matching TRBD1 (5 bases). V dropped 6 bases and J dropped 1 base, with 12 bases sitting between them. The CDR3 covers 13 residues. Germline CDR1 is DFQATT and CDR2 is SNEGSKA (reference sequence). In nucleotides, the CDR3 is TGCAGTGCCCGCCAGGACACGAACACTGAAGCTTTCTTT. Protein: CSARQDTNTEAFF.